This T cell receptor beta chain was profiled in a study of blood T cell repertoires in COVID-19. This CDR3 is built from 15 residues. With 6 bases clipped from V and 6 bases from J, the junction kept 10 bases outside the gene matches. Per the germline V gene, CDR1 is MNHEY and CDR2 is SVGAGI. Profiling relied on immunoSEQ multiplex PCR, and the TCRdb table lists in-frame clones only, not all of them. The profile covers over 150,000 clones, with 83% appearing a single time and 9% to 13% taken by the ten largest. The source material was peripheral blood. This rearrangement joins TRBV6-5 to TRBJ2-3, with 9 bases lining up with TRBD1. The receptor comes from a woman in her fifties or sixties with COVID-19, enrolled during active disease. The CDR3, as DNA: TGTGCCAGCAGCTTCGGACAGGGGCAGACGGATACGCAGTATTTT. Amino acids: CASSFGQGQTDTQYF.